Listed below are T cell receptor beta chains from one sample, sequenced in a study of CD8+CD57+ T cells in acquired aplastic anemia. In TCRdb, the reads were re-called with MiXCR into one record per CDR3 protein. Found here are 200,000 to 250,000 distinct CDR3 sequences, 34% of them singletons; the top ten hold roughly 1.1%. The sequenced material came from sorted CD4+, CD8+, or CD8+CD57+ T cells (not recorded which) from PBMCs. The receptors shown here come from a human donor in good health, serving as a control. Each CDR3 is given with its conserved first and last residue. Fields, in order: D gene, CDR3 length, J gene, clone size, V gene, CDR3 protein, CDR3 DNA. A D gene is named only where the DNA matches it firmly. A row's size may be missing; if present it is once, few, many or a size class.

>TRBD1|14|TRBJ1-3|.|TRBV10-3
CAGGGTDSGNTIYF
TGTGCCGGAGGGGGGACAGACTCTGGAAACACCATATATTTT
>.|15|TRBJ2-3|.|TRBV2
CASTVHGGRTDTQYF
TGTGCCAGCACGGTCCACGGGGGCCGCACAGATACGCAGTATTTT
>TRBD2|16|TRBJ2-3|.|TRBV7-3
CASSLRGEGRTDTQYF
TGTGCCAGCAGCTTACGGGGGGAGGGGCGCACAGATACGCAGTATTTT
>.|15|TRBJ1-3|once|TRBV19
CASSIAGTRRNTIYF
TGTGCCAGTAGTATAGCGGGGACAAGGCGAAACACCATATATTTT
>TRBD2|17|TRBJ2-1|few|TRBV24-1
CATSDRTSGKSYNEQFF
TGTGCCACCAGTGACCGAACTAGCGGGAAGTCCTACAATGAGCAGTTCTTC
>.|16|TRBJ2-5|.|TRBV7-9
CASSSIPHGESETQYF
TGTGCCAGCAGCTCTATCCCTCACGGGGAGAGTGAGACCCAGTACTTC
>.|12|TRBJ1-1|.|TRBV29-1
CSVRTADTEAFF
TGCAGCGTCCGGACAGCCGACACTGAAGCTTTCTTT
>.|13|TRBJ1-1|many|TRBV7-2
CASSLTRNTEAFF
TGTGCCAGCAGCTTAACCAGGAACACTGAAGCTTTCTTT
>TRBD1|15|TRBJ2-7|many|TRBV19
CASSMDRGSSGEQYF
TGTGCCAGTAGTATGGACAGGGGTTCATCAGGCGAGCAGTACTTC
>TRBD1|16|TRBJ2-7|.|TRBV3-1
CASSSIQGPSSYEQYF
TGTGCCAGCAGCTCCATACAGGGGCCAAGCTCCTACGAGCAGTACTTC
>TRBD1|15|TRBJ1-4|many|TRBV2
CASRAQGATNEKLFF
TGTGCCAGCAGGGCTCAGGGGGCAACTAATGAAAAACTGTTTTTT
>.|14|TRBJ1-2|.|TRBV2
CASRDDGGWNGYTF
TGTGCCAGCAGGGACGACGGCGGGTGGAATGGCTACACCTTC
>.|15|TRBJ2-7|.|TRBV15
CATSRRGTGSDEQYF
TGTGCCACCAGCCGGAGGGGAACAGGGTCCGACGAGCAGTACTTC
>.|16|TRBJ2-7|.|TRBV10-3
CAISDQGRMGDYEQYF
TGTGCCATCAGTGATCAAGGACGGATGGGCGACTACGAGCAGTACTTC
>.|12|TRBJ1-6|.|TRBV28
CATALPCSPLHF
TGTGCCACCGCACTGCCCTGTTCACCCCTCCACTTT
>.|11|TRBJ2-7|.|TRBV2
CASSDWGQQYF
TGTGCCAGCAGTGACTGGGGACAGCAGTACTTC